Listed below are T cell receptor beta chains from one sample, sequenced in a study of T cells after yellow fever vaccination. MiXCR was run by TCRdb on the 5' RACE reads, yielding one entry per CDR3 protein. This table holds 500,000 to 550,000 distinct CDR3 sequences, 21% found once. The sequences come from PBMCs, collected about 20 days after the first yellow fever vaccination. The receptors derive from a man younger than 30 who received the YFV17D yellow fever vaccine. Both conserved end residues are part of each CDR3. A D gene is named only where the DNA matches it firmly. Clone size is shown for a subset of rows, as once, few, many or a class of expanded clone.

clone_size: NA; d_call: NA; j_call: TRBJ2-2; v_call: TRBV4-3; cdr3_aa: CASSQDRWGRGGELFF; cdr3_nt: TGCGCCAGCAGCCAAGATCGCTGGGGGCGCGGCGGGGAGCTGTTTTTT
clone_size: NA; d_call: NA; j_call: TRBJ2-3; v_call: TRBV5-1; cdr3_aa: CASSFQGLLGTDTQYF; cdr3_nt: TGCGCCAGCAGCTTTCAGGGGTTGTTGGGAACAGATACGCAGTATTTT
clone_size: NA; d_call: TRBD1; j_call: TRBJ2-2; v_call: TRBV7-2; cdr3_aa: CASSQRTGGNTGELFF; cdr3_nt: TGTGCCAGCAGCCAGAGGACAGGGGGCAACACCGGGGAGCTGTTTTTT
clone_size: many; d_call: NA; j_call: TRBJ2-5; v_call: TRBV7-2; cdr3_aa: CASSLPGYQETQYF; cdr3_nt: TGTGCCAGCAGCTTACCAGGGTACCAAGAGACCCAGTACTTC
clone_size: many; d_call: TRBD1; j_call: TRBJ1-4; v_call: TRBV12-3/TRBV12-4; cdr3_aa: CASSTGQGGNEKLFF; cdr3_nt: TGTGCCAGCAGTACGGGACAGGGCGGGAATGAAAAACTGTTTTTT
clone_size: few; d_call: NA; j_call: TRBJ2-1; v_call: TRBV7-2; cdr3_aa: CASSLWASSNEQFF; cdr3_nt: TGTGCCAGCAGCTTATGGGCTAGCAGCAATGAGCAGTTCTTC
clone_size: NA; d_call: TRBD2; j_call: TRBJ2-7; v_call: TRBV7-2; cdr3_aa: CASSLMELLGGEQYF; cdr3_nt: TGTGCCAGCAGCTTAATGGAACTCCTCGGGGGGGAGCAGTACTTC
clone_size: NA; d_call: NA; j_call: TRBJ1-1; v_call: TRBV4-1; cdr3_aa: CASSQGRQLYTEAFF; cdr3_nt: TGCGCCAGCAGCCAAGGGAGACAGTTATACACTGAAGCTTTCTTT
clone_size: NA; d_call: NA; j_call: TRBJ1-1; v_call: TRBV12-3/TRBV12-4; cdr3_aa: CASSGGKRAFF; cdr3_nt: TGTGCCAGCAGTGGGGGGAAACGGGCTTTCTTT
clone_size: many; d_call: NA; j_call: TRBJ2-2; v_call: TRBV12-3/TRBV12-4; cdr3_aa: CASSLRVTGELFF; cdr3_nt: TGTGCCAGCAGCTTAAGGGTCACCGGGGAGCTGTTTTTT
clone_size: few; d_call: NA; j_call: TRBJ2-6; v_call: TRBV9; cdr3_aa: CASSAHHASGANVLTF; cdr3_nt: TGTGCCAGCAGCGCACACCACGCGAGCGGGGCCAACGTCCTGACTTTC
clone_size: many; d_call: NA; j_call: TRBJ1-1; v_call: TRBV25-1; cdr3_aa: CASSIQGQNTEAFF; cdr3_nt: TGTGCCAGCAGTATCCAGGGCCAGAACACTGAAGCTTTCTTT
clone_size: many; d_call: NA; j_call: TRBJ2-1; v_call: TRBV20-1; cdr3_aa: CSALRGAISYNEQFF; cdr3_nt: TGCAGTGCTCTCCGGGGGGCTATCTCCTACAATGAGCAGTTCTTC
clone_size: few; d_call: NA; j_call: TRBJ1-2; v_call: TRBV6-5; cdr3_aa: CASSYSGATGYGYTF; cdr3_nt: TGTGCCAGCAGTTACTCTGGGGCGACAGGATACGGCTACACCTTC